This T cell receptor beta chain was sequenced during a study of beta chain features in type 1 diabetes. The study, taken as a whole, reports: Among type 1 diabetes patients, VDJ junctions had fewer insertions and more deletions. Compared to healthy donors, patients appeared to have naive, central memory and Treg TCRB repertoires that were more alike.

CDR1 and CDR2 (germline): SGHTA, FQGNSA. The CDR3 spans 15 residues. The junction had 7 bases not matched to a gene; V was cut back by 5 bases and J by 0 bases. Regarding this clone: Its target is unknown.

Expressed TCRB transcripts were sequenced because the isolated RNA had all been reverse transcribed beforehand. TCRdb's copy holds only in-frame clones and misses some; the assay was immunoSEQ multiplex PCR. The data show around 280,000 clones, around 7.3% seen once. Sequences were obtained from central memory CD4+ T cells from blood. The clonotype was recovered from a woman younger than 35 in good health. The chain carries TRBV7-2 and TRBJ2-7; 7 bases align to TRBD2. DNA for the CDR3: TGTGCCAGCAGCCCAACTAGCGTTAGCTCCTACGAGCAGTACTTC. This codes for CASSPTSVSSYEQYF.